What follows are 27 T cell receptor beta chains derived from one specimen sequenced in a study of blood T cell repertoires in COVID-19. Using immunoSEQ multiplex PCR, the repertoire was profiled, and TCRdb retains in-frame clones only, with some absent. The data hold 300,000 to 450,000 clones, with approximately 87% observed a single time. The specimen sequenced was PBMCs or T cells enriched from blood (not recorded which). The receptors stem from a man aged 35-49 years in a cohort exposed to, infected with or recovered from COVID-19 (not recorded which).

This chain uses TRBV7-3 with TRBJ1-1; D gene unclear. The germline V gene encodes CDR1 SGHTA and CDR2 FQGTGA. The CDR3 consists of 16 residues. Between the trimmed V and J ends, which lost 1 base and 4 bases, there was a span of 16 bases. The CDR3: CASSLNAVSAGTEAFF. The CDR3 nucleotides are TGTGCCAGCAGCTTAAACGCTGTTTCAGCGGGCACTGAAGCTTTCTTT.

J is TRBJ2-1 and V is TRBV4-1; D perhaps matches TRBD1 (6 bases). CDR3 length equals 16 residues. Trimming shortened V by 3 bases and J by 5 bases, and 17 bases separated the two germline ends. CDR1 is MGHRA, CDR2 YSYEKL, per germline. The CDR3 spells CASSQGDRTLNNEQFF. The CDR3 DNA follows: TGCGCCAGCAGCCAGGGAGACAGGACCCTAAACAATGAGCAGTTCTTC.

The chain joins TRBV14 to TRBJ1-1, with unresolved D. Germline CDR1 reads SGHDN; CDR2 reads FVKESK. The ends were cut back, 4 bases at V and 1 base at J, with 7 bases in the middle. This CDR3 is 13 amino acids long. The CDR3 reads CASSPQKNTEAFF. The DNA for the CDR3 is TGTGCCAGCAGCCCACAGAAGAACACTGAAGCTTTCTTT.

The chain joins TRBV21-1 to TRBJ2-7; the D segment call TRBD2 is taken from the table without a DNA check. TRBV21-1 has pseudogene status. The CDR3 sequence is 15 residues long. CDR3: CASSKGSGSSYEQYF. CDR3 in DNA: TGTGCCAGCAGCAAAGGAAGCGGGAGCTCCTACGAGCAGTACTTC.

This clone was observed many times. The chain employs TRBV3-1 (or the pseudogene TRBV3-2) and TRBJ1-5; 7 positions agree with TRBD1. Germline CDR1 reads LGHDT; CDR2 reads YNNKEL (reference sequence). The V and J ends lost 6 bases and 7 bases, in that order; junction bases with no gene match: 9. The CDR3 covers 14 residues. CDR3 nucleotide sequence: TGTGCCAGCAGTTTCAGGGGGGCGGAACAGCCCCAGCATTTT. Its translation: CASSFRGAEQPQHF.

The chain joins TRBV25-1 to TRBJ2-7; 9 bases map to TRBD1. From germline, CDR1 is MGHDK and CDR2 SYGVNS. V dropped 3 bases and J dropped 7; count of bases not matched to a gene: 13. CDR3 length equals 16 residues. This CDR3 reads CASSDSPRTGDREQYF. The CDR3 DNA reads TGTGCCAGCAGTGATTCCCCCCGGACAGGGGATAGGGAGCAGTACTTC.

This clone was counted between two and nine times. The chain joins TRBV28 to TRBJ1-1; the D gene is possibly TRBD1 (5 bases). This CDR3 is built from 14 residues. V was pared by 3 bases and J by 0 bases, with 8 bases between. The germline CDR1 and CDR2 sequences are MDHEN and SYDVKM. The CDR3 DNA reads TGTGCCAGCAGTTTTGCAGGGTTGAACACTGAAGCTTTCTTT. This gives the protein CASSFAGLNTEAFF.

This clone came up once. V gene TRBV19 combines with J gene TRBJ2-7, with 8 nucleotides matching TRBD1. CDR1 is LNHDA, CDR2 SQIVND, per germline (reference sequence). The CDR3 length is 15 residues. Trimming at V came to 3 bases and at J to 2 bases, leaving 6 bases not matched to a gene. CDR3 DNA: TGTGCCAGTAGTATTACCCCGGGACAGGCCTACGAGCAGTACTTC. It specifies CASSITPGQAYEQYF. Based on the CDR3 plus reference TRBV19 and TRBJ2-7, the full variable domain is DGGITQSPKYLFRKEGQNVTLSCEQNLNHDAMYWYRQDPGQGLRLIYYSQIVNDFQKGDIAEGYSVSREKKESFPLTVTSAQKNPTAFYLCASSITPGQAYEQYFGPGTRLTVT.

The CDR3 DNA sequence: TGTGCCAGCAGTGAAGGGACTAGCGGGAGCGTGGACGAGCAGTACTTC. Translating it yields CASSEGTSGSVDEQYF. The rearrangement links TRBV2 to TRBJ2-7, with 13 bases matching TRBD2. This CDR3 contains 16 residues. Losses at the gene ends were 1 base for V and 5 bases for J; bases not matched to a gene: 5. The germline V gene has CDR1 SNHLY and CDR2 FYNNEI.

The chain joins TRBV6-5 to TRBJ2-7, with 10 bases matching TRBD2. This CDR3 contains 15 residues. J was trimmed by 4 bases and V by 4 bases; bases with no gene match: 7. Germline values: CDR1 MNHEY, CDR2 SVGAGI. The CDR3 bases are TGTGCCAGCAGTTTGGAGCGGGAGGGCCAGTACGAGCAGTACTTC. Amino acid sequence: CASSLEREGQYEQYF.

The genes are TRBV12-2 and TRBJ2-6; no check of the table's D call, TRBD2, against the DNA was made. TRBV12-2 constitutes a pseudogene. CDR3 length: 16 residues. The CDR3 DNA reads as TGTGCAAGTCGCTTGCGGGGGATCTCTGGGGCCAACGTCCTGACTTTC. This encodes CASRLRGISGANVLTF.

The chain joins TRBV28 to TRBJ1-3; D unclear. CDR3 length: 14 residues. V shed 5 bases and J shed 0 bases, with 8 bases lying between them. Germline CDR1 MDHEN, CDR2 SYDVKM. CDR3 protein: CASSVKSSGNTIYF. The DNA for the CDR3 is TGTGCCAGCAGTGTCAAGAGCTCTGGAAACACCATATATTTT. Filled out from reference TRBV28 and TRBJ1-3, the complete variable domain reads DVKVTQSSRYLVKRTGEKVFLECVQDMDHENMFWYRQDPGLGLRLIYFSYDVKMKEKGDIPEGYSVSREKKERFSLILESASTNQTSMYLCASSVKSSGNTIYFGEGSWLTVV.

This chain joins TRBV2 and TRBJ2-1, with D possibly TRBD2 on 5 matching bases. With 3 bases removed from V and 7 bases from J, the gap between germline ends came to 19 bases. The CDR3 is 16 residues long. In germline, CDR1 is SNHLY, CDR2 FYNNEI. CDR3 amino acids: CASSETMTLGRNEQFF. The DNA for the CDR3 is TGTGCCAGCAGTGAGACTATGACTCTGGGTCGGAATGAGCAGTTCTTC.

To note about this clone: Other nucleotide sequences from this sample produce the same CDR3. The rearrangement links TRBV2 to TRBJ1-2; 10 bases agree with TRBD1. The length of the CDR3 is 19 residues. The V gene's germline CDR1 is SNHLY and CDR2 FYNNEI. V lost 4 bases to trimming and J lost 3 bases; unmatched junction nucleotides: 17. Written as DNA, the CDR3 is TGTGCCAGCAGTGGACGTCGCGGACAGGGGGACGCGTCGGACTATGGCTACACCTTC. Its protein product is CASSGRRGQGDASDYGYTF.

The V call is TRBV4-1, the J call TRBJ2-7, with 9 bases identical to TRBD1. This CDR3 region has 14 residues. Unmatched junction bases numbered 6, after V lost 5 bases and J lost 4 bases. Germline CDR1 is MGHRA and CDR2 is YSYEKL. DNA for the CDR3: TGCGCCAGCAGCAACACAGGGGGCCTTTACGAGCAGTACTTC. It is translated as CASSNTGGLYEQYF.

This sequence joins TRBV5-1 and TRBJ1-2; D ambiguous. CDR3 length: 13 amino acids. V was trimmed by 5 bases and J by 2 bases, leaving 10 bases between them. Germline CDR1 and CDR2: SGHRS and YFSETQ. The CDR3 loop reads CASSHTGNYGYTF. The DNA for the CDR3 is TGCGCCAGCAGTCATACCGGGAACTATGGCTACACCTTC.

This sequence joins TRBV19 and TRBJ2-6; D is perhaps TRBD1 (6 bases). CDR3 size: 15 residues. CDR1 is LNHDA and CDR2 is SQIVND in the germline V gene (reference sequence). Trimming took 4 bases from V and 4 from J, leaving 11 bases between them. CDR3 DNA sequence: TGTGCCAGTAGTAACAGGGTTTTGGGGGCCAACGTCCTGACTTTC. Residues: CASSNRVLGANVLTF. The variable domain in full, completed from reference TRBV19 and TRBJ2-6, reads DGGITQSPKYLFRKEGQNVTLSCEQNLNHDAMYWYRQDPGQGLRLIYYSQIVNDFQKGDIAEGYSVSREKKESFPLTVTSAQKNPTAFYLCASSNRVLGANVLTFGAGSRLTVL.

The chain employs TRBV18 and TRBJ1-1; D is unresolved. CDR1 is KGHSH and CDR2 is LQKENI in the germline V gene. The CDR3 is 12 residues long. Trimming removed 3 bases from V and 6 bases from J, with 8 bases in between. The CDR3 DNA is TGTGCCAGCTCACCCTTCCGGGCTGAAGCTTTCTTT. Amino acids: CASSPFRAEAFF.

The gene calls are TRBV7-9 and TRBJ1-1; D uncertain. Deletions cut 5 bases from V and 5 bases from J, with 15 bases between. Germline V gives CDR1 SEHNR, CDR2 FQNEAQ (reference sequence). This CDR3 is 14 amino acids long. The CDR3 region has the DNA TGTGCCAGCAGCCCGACTAGCACTGAGACTGAAGCTTTCTTT. It is translated as CASSPTSTETEAFF.

The chain uses TRBV2 and TRBJ2-5; 7 bases line up with TRBD1. This CDR3 is built from 16 residues. Germline values: CDR1 SNHLY, CDR2 FYNNEI. V shed 2 bases and J 2 bases; nucleotides not matched to a gene: 8. CDR3 in DNA: TGTGCCAGCAGTGAATCAAGGCGACAGGGACAAGAGACCCAGTACTTC. The encoded protein is CASSESRRQGQETQYF.

Only one count was recorded for this clone. The chain joins TRBV11-2 to TRBJ2-7; TRBD2 might be the D (6 bases). Germline CDR1 is SGHAT and CDR2 is FQNNGV. Trimming left V 0 bases short and J 4 bases short, with 7 bases between. The CDR3 runs to 13 residues. CDR3 in DNA: TGTGCCAGCAGCTTAGAACTAGCTTACGAGCAGTACTTC. Its protein product is CASSLELAYEQYF.

The chain has TRBV3-1 (or the pseudogene TRBV3-2) and TRBJ1-4, with 10 bases identical to TRBD1. This CDR3 is built from 15 residues. The V segment lost 4 bases and the J segment 8 bases; nucleotides outside the gene matches: 7. Looked up from germline, CDR1 is LGHDT and CDR2 is YNNKEL (reference sequence). CDR3 sequence: CASSPIRDRGEKLFF. CDR3 nucleotides: TGTGCCAGCAGCCCGATCCGGGACAGGGGCGAAAAACTGTTTTTT.

The V and J genes are TRBV6-5 and TRBJ1-3; tentative D call: TRBD1 (5 bases). The length of the CDR3 is 13 residues. V shed 4 bases and J shed 4 bases, with 8 bases lying between them. Germline V CDR1 and CDR2: MNHEY, SVGAGI. CDR3 region: CASSSGGGNTIYF. DNA for the CDR3: TGTGCCAGCAGTTCGGGGGGAGGAAACACCATATATTTT.

This sequence joins TRBV30 and TRBJ2-3; 10 positions agree with TRBD2. CDR3 size: 13 residues. Germline loops: CDR1 GTSNPN, CDR2 SVGIG (reference sequence). J was trimmed by 5 bases and V by 4 bases; bases with no gene match: 3. This CDR3 reads CAWTSGGEDTQYF. In DNA, the CDR3 is TGTGCCTGGACTAGCGGGGGTGAAGATACGCAGTATTTT.

The DNA of the CDR3 is TGTGCCAGCAGTGAAGTGGGGGCACATACGCAGTATTTT. Residues: CASSEVGAHTQYF. This chain connects TRBV6-1 to TRBJ2-3; possibly TRBD1 for D (6 bases). V was clipped by 1 base and J by 7 bases, with 9 bases between them. The CDR3 runs to 13 residues. Germline CDR1 is MNHNS and CDR2 is SASEGT.

The V gene is TRBV3-1 (or the pseudogene TRBV3-2), the J gene TRBJ2-3; 7 bases are shared with TRBD2. The CDR3 is 14 residues long. Germline V gives CDR1 LGHDT, CDR2 YNNKEL (reference sequence). The junction had 4 bases not matched to a gene; V was cut back by 1 base and J by 6 bases. CDR3 region: CASSQVNGRDTQYF. CDR3 coding DNA: TGTGCCAGCAGCCAAGTTAACGGGAGGGATACGCAGTATTTT.

This clone came up a few times. This chain connects TRBV4-1 to TRBJ1-2; 8 bases fit TRBD1. CDR1 and CDR2 from the germline V gene are MGHRA and YSYEKL. The CDR3 is 16 amino acids. V shed 2 bases, J shed 0 bases, and the junction held 5 bases outside the gene matches. CDR3 coding DNA: TGCGCCAGCAGCCAATGGCCGGGACAGGCTAACTATGGCTACACCTTC. As protein: CASSQWPGQANYGYTF.